The 2 T cell receptor beta chains below were found in one sample sequenced in a study of T cells in Graves' hyperthyroidism and ophthalmopathy. It was RNA transcripts that yielded the amplified TCR beta CDR3 regions. Primed by the HTBI set, a first-round RT-PCR was run on the TCR CDR3. TCRdb ran MiXCR on the multiplex PCR reads and lists one entry per CDR3 protein. The sample has a few hundred thousand distinct CDR3 sequences; roughly 20% are singletons. The sequenced material came from blood. These receptors were taken from a man aged 18 to 30 with Graves' hyperthyroidism.

This clonotype has just a few counts. V gene TRBV5-1 combines with J gene TRBJ2-7; D perhaps matches TRBD1 (6 bases). The CDR3 extends over 15 amino acids. With 0 bases removed from V and 2 bases from J, the gap between germline ends came to 12 bases. Germline assignment: CDR1 SGHRS and CDR2 YFSETQ. For the CDR3, the DNA is TGCGCCAGCAGCTTGGGGGCGGACAGCACCTACGAGCAGTACTTC. The encoded protein is CASSLGADSTYEQYF.

This clonotype is a singleton in its sample. The missing conserved phenylalanine or tryptophan at the end of this CDR3 makes a read error likely. This chain connects TRBV5-4 to TRBJ1-1; D remains ambiguous. V lost 0 bases and J lost 3, with 3 bases in between. This CDR3 spans 12 amino acids. Germline V lookup: CDR1 SGHNT, CDR2 YYREEE (reference sequence). CDR3 sequence reads: CASSLDDTEAFY. DNA of the CDR3: TGTGCCAGCAGCTTGGATGACACTGAAGCTTTCTAT.